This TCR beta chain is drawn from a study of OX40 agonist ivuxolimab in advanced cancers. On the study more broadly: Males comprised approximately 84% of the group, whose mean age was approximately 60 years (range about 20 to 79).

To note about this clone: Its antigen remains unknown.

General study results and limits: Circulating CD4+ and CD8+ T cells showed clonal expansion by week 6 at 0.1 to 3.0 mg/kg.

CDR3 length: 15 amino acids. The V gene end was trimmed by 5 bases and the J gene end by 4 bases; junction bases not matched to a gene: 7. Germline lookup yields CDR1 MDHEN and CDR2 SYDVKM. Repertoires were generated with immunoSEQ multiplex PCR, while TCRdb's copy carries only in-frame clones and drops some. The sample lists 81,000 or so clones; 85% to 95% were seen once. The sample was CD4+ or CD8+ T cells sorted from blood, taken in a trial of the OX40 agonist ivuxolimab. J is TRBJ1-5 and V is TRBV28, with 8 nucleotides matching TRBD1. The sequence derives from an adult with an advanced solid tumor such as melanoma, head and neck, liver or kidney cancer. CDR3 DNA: TGTGCCAGCAGTCCCCGGGACAGGATGAATCAGCCCCAGCATTTT. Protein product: CASSPRDRMNQPQHF.